What follows are 31 T cell receptor beta chains derived from one specimen sequenced in a study of breast tumors, draining lymph nodes, adjacent tissues. TCRdb redid the calling of the multiplex PCR reads with MiXCR, one entry per CDR3 protein. The sample lists about 180,000 distinct CDR3 sequences, roughly 35% occurring once. Samples came from axillary lymph nodes draining the breast cancer. Sequencing was done on a sample of axillary lymph node tissue. The source is a female donor with breast cancer. Some clones in this sample may be carry-over from other donors' samples.

In its sample, this clonotype was seen a few times. Germline is not matched at one junction end, which may reflect a read error. This chain joins TRBV29-1 and TRBJ1-2; 7 bases align to TRBD1. The length of the CDR3 is 12 residues. Germline V CDR1 and CDR2: SQVTM, ANQGSEA. The CDR3 nucleotides are TGCAGCGTGGAGGGACAGCTCTATAGCTACACCTTC. It is translated as CSVEGQLYSYTF.

The rearrangement links TRBV7-2 to TRBJ2-1; 9 nucleotides line up with TRBD2. V shed 3 bases, J shed 9 bases, and the junction held 6 bases outside the gene matches. CDR3 length equals 14 residues. Germline values: CDR1 SGHTA, CDR2 FQGNSA. The CDR3 sequence is CASSLGGRAGEQFF. CDR3 DNA sequence: TGTGCCAGCAGCTTGGGCGGGAGGGCCGGTGAGCAGTTCTTC.

This clonotype was counted between two and nine times. This may stem from a read error, because a much larger clone lies one nucleotide away. The chain employs TRBV9 and TRBJ2-7; 7 nucleotides line up with TRBD2. Germline V gene data show CDR1 as SGDLS and CDR2 as YYNGEE. The CDR3 is 14 residues long. CDR3 DNA sequence: TGTGCCAGCAGCCCCGGCGGGAGCTCCTACGAGCAGTCCTTC. Protein: CASSPGGSSYEQSF.

This clonotype was seen a few times. The genes are TRBV9 and TRBJ2-1; 14 bases agree with TRBD2. V lost 4 bases to trimming and J lost 9 bases; unmatched junction nucleotides: 12. The CDR3 length is 17 residues. Germline CDR1 and CDR2: SGDLS and YYNGEE. The CDR3 region is CASSPSTSGGALAEQFF. DNA for the CDR3: TGTGCCAGCAGCCCCTCGACTAGCGGGGGGGCCCTGGCTGAGCAGTTCTTC.

This clonotype has ten or more counts. J is TRBJ2-5 and V is TRBV5-1; 9 nucleotides match TRBD1. The CDR3 totals 15 residues. Germline lookup yields CDR1 SGHRS and CDR2 YFSETQ. The V and J ends lost 3 bases and 1 base, in that order; junction bases with no gene match: 4. CDR3 in DNA: TGCGCCAGCAGCTACTGGACAGGGGTCCAAGAGACCCAGTACTTC. Encoded protein: CASSYWTGVQETQYF. The full variable domain, with the rest looked up from reference TRBV5-1 and TRBJ2-5, is KAGVTQTPRYLIKTRGQQVTLSCSPISGHRSVSWYQQTPGQGLQFLFEYFSETQRNKGNFPGRFSGRQFSNSRSEMNVSTLELGDSALYLCASSYWTGVQETQYFGPGTRLLVL.

As to this clonotype: This could be a read error, since a much larger clone is one nucleotide away. The gene calls are TRBV11-2 and TRBJ2-5; 10 bases map to TRBD2. Germline V gives CDR1 SGHAT, CDR2 FQNNGV. The CDR3 spans 15 residues. With V trimmed by 5 bases and J by 0 bases, 3 bases remained unmatched. This CDR3 is CASSIGTSDQETQYF. DNA for the CDR3: TGTGCCAGCAGCATCGGGACTAGCGACCAAGAGACCCAGTACTTC.

The rearrangement links TRBV28 to TRBJ2-5, with 8 bases fitting TRBD1. Trimming removed 6 bases from V and 4 bases from J; junction bases left unmatched: 10. Germline V gene data show CDR1 as MDHEN and CDR2 as SYDVKM. The CDR3 sequence is 15 residues long. Here the CDR3 reads CASRTPQGALETQYF. Written as DNA, the CDR3 is TGTGCCAGCAGAACCCCCCAGGGGGCCTTAGAGACCCAGTACTTC.

This clonotype was counted ten times or more. This chain joins TRBV20-1 and TRBJ1-6; D call uncertain. The CDR3 loop spans 13 amino acids. V was shortened by 3 bases and J by 6 bases, with 9 bases between the two germline ends. Germline V gene sequence: CDR1 DFQATT, CDR2 SNEGSKA (reference sequence). This chain's CDR3 is CSASPTSNSPLHF. The CDR3 nucleotides are TGCAGTGCTAGTCCGACCAGTAATTCACCCCTCCACTTT.

This clonotype appeared many times. The rearrangement uses TRBV4-1 and TRBJ2-1; no firm D call. From germline, CDR1 is MGHRA and CDR2 YSYEKL. The CDR3 totals 14 residues. Trimming removed 4 bases from V and 5 bases from J, with 12 bases in between. CDR3 DNA sequence: TGCGCCAGCAGCCCGGATGGGCTCGACAATGAGCAGTTCTTC. Amino acids: CASSPDGLDNEQFF.

This clonotype was observed at least ten times. The chain combines TRBV9 with TRBJ2-7; D unresolved. CDR1 is SGDLS and CDR2 is YYNGEE in the germline V gene. This CDR3 comprises 15 residues. V lost 3 bases and J lost 3, with 16 bases in between. CDR3: CASSGGGSLDYEQYF. CDR3 in DNA: TGTGCCAGCAGCGGTGGCGGCAGCCTAGACTACGAGCAGTACTTC.

This clonotype has ten or more counts. The rearrangement links TRBV10-2 to TRBJ1-5; TRBD1 agrees at 8 bases. Germline V gene data show CDR1 as WSHSY and CDR2 as SAAADI. V lost 1 base, J lost 5 bases, and 4 bases stayed unmatched. This CDR3 contains 15 residues. Written as DNA, the CDR3 is TGCGCCAGCAGTGAGTATCAGGGGGCGCATCAGCCCCAGCATTTT. Protein: CASSEYQGAHQPQHF.

Note on this clonotype: A read error may explain this, as a much larger clone is one base away. The genes are TRBV5-8 and TRBJ2-2; D is unclear. From germline, CDR1 is SGHTS and CDR2 YDEGEE. The CDR3 spans 15 residues. The V and J ends lost 4 bases and 5 bases respectively, with 15 bases between them. This chain's CDR3 is CASSPGWAGTGELFF. The CDR3 DNA follows: TGTGCCAGCAGCCCCGGATGGGCCGGAACCGGGGAGCTGTTTTTT.

V is TRBV4-3 and J is TRBJ1-1; D is perhaps TRBD1 (6 bases). CDR3 length: 16 amino acids. Trimming shortened V by 4 bases and J by 0 bases, and 15 bases separated the two germline ends. Germline V gene lookup returns CDR1 LGHNA and CDR2 YSLEER. DNA for the CDR3: TGCGCCAGCAGCCCTACCTCGGCAGGGGTGAACACTGAAGCTTTCTTT. This gives the protein CASSPTSAGVNTEAFF.

The table lists this clonotype with many counts. The gene calls are TRBV4-1 and TRBJ2-7; D is unclear. There are 13 residues in the CDR3. Germline CDR1 reads MGHRA; CDR2 reads YSYEKL. The V end was cut by 4 bases, the J end by 3 bases, with 10 bases between. This CDR3 reads CASSPVQDYEQYF. For the CDR3, the DNA is TGCGCCAGCAGCCCGGTTCAGGACTACGAGCAGTACTTC.

The V call is TRBV29-1, the J call TRBJ1-2; the D gene is possibly TRBD1 (5 bases). This CDR3 has 12 residues. From germline, CDR1 is SQVTM and CDR2 ANQGSEA. Trimming cost V 7 bases and J 7 bases, with 16 bases left between them. CDR3 region: CSGAGRVGGYTF. The DNA of the CDR3 is TGCAGCGGAGCAGGGCGGGTTGGTGGCTACACCTTC.

This clonotype was counted ten times or more. The chain uses TRBV19 and TRBJ2-7; 7 bases match TRBD2. Germline V gene sequence: CDR1 LNHDA, CDR2 SQIVND (reference sequence). The V gene end was trimmed by 3 bases and the J gene end by 2 bases; junction bases not matched to a gene: 7. CDR3 size: 15 residues. This CDR3 reads CASSIRASGPYEQYF. The CDR3 nucleotides are TGTGCCAGTAGTATTAGGGCTAGCGGCCCCTACGAGCAGTACTTC.

The table lists this clonotype with many counts. The chain combines TRBV20-1 with TRBJ1-5; tentative D call: TRBD1 (5 bases). This CDR3 is built from 12 residues. V lost 5 bases, J lost 6 bases, and 11 bases lay in between. CDR1 and CDR2 (germline): DFQATT, SNEGSKA (reference sequence). Written as DNA, the CDR3 is TGCAGTGCTTTGGGGGGATCTCAGCCCCAGCATTTT. Protein sequence: CSALGGSQPQHF.

The J gene is TRBJ2-3, the V gene TRBV4-2; 8 bases align to TRBD1. The CDR3 is made up of 16 amino acids. CDR1 is LGHNA, CDR2 YNFKEQ, per germline. The J segment lost 1 base and the V segment lost 3 bases, leaving 6 bases of the junction unmatched. CDR3 sequence reads: CASSQAQGAGTDTQYF. CDR3 sequence (DNA): TGTGCCAGCAGCCAGGCCCAGGGGGCGGGCACAGATACGCAGTATTTT.

This clonotype was detected many times. This CDR3 reads CASSFGTSGLTGELFF. CDR3 coding DNA: TGTGCCAGCAGTTTCGGGACTAGCGGGCTCACCGGGGAGCTGTTTTTT. V is TRBV11-1 and J is TRBJ2-2, with TRBD2 matching over 12 bases. CDR3 size: 16 residues. With V trimmed by 6 bases and J by 4 bases, 6 bases remained unmatched. Germline CDR1 is SGHAT and CDR2 is FQDESV (reference sequence).

The genes are TRBV2 and TRBJ2-5, with 8 bases aligning to TRBD2. CDR1 is SNHLY, CDR2 FYNNEI, per germline. V gave up 10 bases and J gave up 5 bases; unmatched junction bases: 12. This CDR3 contains 14 residues. DNA for the CDR3: TGTGCCACCAAGCTCAGCGGGGGTGGGGAGACCCAGTACTTC. Amino acid sequence: CATKLSGGGETQYF.

Many counts were recorded for this clonotype. The V and J genes are TRBV5-4 and TRBJ2-7; TRBD1 aligns across 7 bases. CDR1 is SGHNT and CDR2 is YYREEE in the germline V gene (reference sequence). Trimming removed 5 bases from V and 4 bases from J; junction bases left unmatched: 12. The CDR3 loop spans 15 amino acids. CDR3 in amino acids: CASSSATGARYEQYF. The DNA for the CDR3 is TGTGCCAGCAGTTCAGCCACAGGGGCGCGGTACGAGCAGTACTTC. Full variable domain (remainder filled in from reference TRBV5-4 and TRBJ2-7): ETGVTQSPTHLIKTRGQQVTLRCSSQSGHNTVSWYQQALGQGPQFIFQYYREEENGRGNFPPRFSGLQFPNYSSELNVNALELDDSALYLCASSSATGARYEQYFGPGTRLTVT.

This clonotype was counted ten times or more. The V gene is TRBV7-9, the J gene TRBJ2-7; D is tentatively TRBD1 or TRBD2 (6 bases each). This CDR3 is built from 16 residues. V gave up 5 bases and J gave up 5 bases, with 22 bases separating them. Per germline, CDR1 SEHNR and CDR2 FQNEAQ (reference sequence). CDR3 region: CASSLSRGRVVHEQYF. DNA for the CDR3: TGTGCCAGCAGCCTTTCTCGGGGGCGCGTCGTCCACGAGCAGTACTTC.

The table lists this clonotype with many counts. V usage is TRBV30 and J usage is TRBJ2-1; 9 bases are a match to TRBD1. V shed 7 bases, J shed 0 bases, and the junction held 4 bases outside the gene matches. The germline CDR1 and CDR2 sequences are GTSNPN and SVGIG (reference sequence). The CDR3 runs 14 residues. The CDR3 protein is CASDRGNSYNEQFF. As DNA, the CDR3 is TGTGCCTCCGACAGGGGGAACTCCTACAATGAGCAGTTCTTC.

This clonotype was seen ten or more times. The V call is TRBV6-1, the J call TRBJ2-1; 7 bases are a match to TRBD2. V was clipped by 6 bases and J by 7 bases; unmatched bases: 9. The CDR3 covers 14 residues. Per the germline V gene, CDR1 is MNHNS and CDR2 is SASEGT. The CDR3 DNA reads as TGTGCCAGCAGGAGCAGCGGGGTGATGAATGAGCAGTTCTTC. Encoded protein: CASRSSGVMNEQFF.

In this sample, this clonotype turned up many times. The chain uses TRBV5-1 and TRBJ1-5; 8 positions agree with TRBD1. There are 13 residues in the CDR3. V shed 3 bases, J shed 7 bases, and the junction held 3 bases outside the gene matches. The germline V gene encodes CDR1 SGHRS and CDR2 YFSETQ. DNA of the CDR3: TGCGCCAGCAGCTATGACAGGGGACAGCCCCAGCATTTT. It codes for CASSYDRGQPQHF.

This clonotype was detected ten times or more. CDR3 protein: CASSQEPRTSGFVNEQFF. Written as DNA, the CDR3 is TGCGCCAGCAGCCAAGAACCTCGGACTAGCGGATTTGTGAATGAGCAGTTCTTC. This chain links TRBV4-3 with TRBJ2-1; 10 bases agree with TRBD2. V was clipped by 0 bases and J by 7 bases; unmatched bases: 12. This CDR3 spans 18 amino acids. Germline V gene sequence: CDR1 LGHNA, CDR2 YSLEER.

About this clonotype itself: A much larger clone lies a single base off, so this may be a read error. The chain employs TRBV7-9 and TRBJ1-1; D gene ambiguous. Between the trimmed V and J ends, which lost 3 bases and 6 bases, there was a span of 8 bases. The CDR3 has 12 residues. Germline V lookup: CDR1 SEHNR, CDR2 FQNEAQ (reference sequence). CDR3 sequence: CASSLGLAEAFF. CDR3 nucleotide sequence: TGTGCCAGCAGCTTGGGTCTCGCTGAAGCTTTCTTT.

The table lists this clonotype with a few counts. The V gene is TRBV20-1, the J gene TRBJ1-4, with D hard to call. With 3 bases removed from V and 1 base from J, the gap between germline ends came to 6 bases. Germline V gives CDR1 DFQATT, CDR2 SNEGSKA (reference sequence). This CDR3 spans 13 amino acids. The CDR3 loop reads CSARALTNEKLFF. As DNA, the CDR3 is TGCAGTGCTAGGGCCTTAACTAATGAAAAACTGTTTTTT.

As for this clonotype: The final CDR3 position lacks the conserved phenylalanine or tryptophan, pointing to a likely read error. The chain links TRBV25-1 to TRBJ1-5; TRBD1 is a possible D gene (5 bases). The germline V gene encodes CDR1 MGHDK and CDR2 SYGVNS. V was clipped by 4 bases and J by 4 bases, with 8 bases between them. The length of the CDR3 is 13 residues. DNA for the CDR3: TGTGCCAGCAGTGGGGGGGATAATCAGCCCCAGCATTAT. This encodes CASSGGDNQPQHY.

In regard to this clonotype: The junction differs from germline at one of its ends, possibly a read error. The chain links TRBV20-1 to TRBJ1-2, with D hard to call. This CDR3 spans 12 amino acids. In germline, CDR1 is DFQATT, CDR2 SNEGSKA (reference sequence). The CDR3 loop reads CSARDLLYGYAF. In DNA, the CDR3 is TGTAGTGCTAGAGATCTCTTGTATGGCTACGCCTTC.

This clonotype was counted only a few times. This chain links TRBV5-1 with TRBJ2-5; D gene unclear. The CDR3 has 11 residues. Germline V CDR1 and CDR2: SGHRS, YFSETQ. The V gene lost 6 bases and the J gene lost 5 bases, with 8 bases spanning the gap. The CDR3 sequence: CASKGLETQYF. The CDR3 DNA reads as TGCGCCAGCAAGGGCTTGGAGACCCAGTACTTC.